The present TCR beta chain was sequenced within a study of T cell changes during pregnancy in multiple sclerosis. This clone was counted a single time. The protocol was immunoSEQ multiplex PCR, while the TCRdb copy is restricted to in-frame clones and leaves out a portion. The top ten clones hold 0.45% to 0.6% of a sample with some 27,000 clones, around 90% of them seen once. The ends lost 3 bases at V and 4 bases at J; junction bases unmatched: 3. CDR3 length: 13 residues. Germline V gene data show CDR1 as GTSNPN and CDR2 as SVGIG (reference sequence). The sequence was obtained from a female donor in good health, enrolled as a control in a pregnancy study. Sequencing used CD4+ T cells from peripheral blood mononuclear cells, obtained in the first trimester of pregnancy. The V call is TRBV30, the J call TRBJ2-3, with 8 bases matching TRBD2. Here the CDR3 DNA reads TGTGCCTGGAGGCTGACTAGCGCAGATACGCAGTATTTT. Its translation: CAWRLTSADTQYF.